These 15 T cell receptor beta chains were sequenced from one sample in a study of T-cell memory formation after mild COVID-19 (dated by TCRdb to the early 2020s). Library creation used 5' RACE. The sequencing machine was an Illumina NovaSeq 6000. The public reads were reprocessed in TCRdb via fastp at Q25 and MiXCR, keeping in-frame beta chains. One record per CDR3 amino acid sequence lists the most common genes and DNA. The sample table contains around 500,000 distinct CDR3 sequences; only one count was recorded for 15% to 20% of them. The ten most abundant clones make up around an eighth of the sample. Sequencing input: PBMCs or a T cell subset sorted from them (not recorded which). The receptor set was obtained from an adult woman who had mild COVID-19 (a few samples of this study predate the infection). The sample titles of this study are shuffled in the database, so cell type and time point are left out; the donor was told from shared clones.

The gene calls are TRBV5-1 and TRBJ1-2; D ambiguous. The germline CDR1 and CDR2 sequences are SGHRS and YFSETQ. The V end lost 0 bases, the J end lost 8 bases, and 8 bases lay between the germline ends. CDR3 length: 12 amino acids. CDR3: CASSLERGGYTF. In DNA form, the CDR3 reads TGCGCCAGCAGCTTGGAGCGTGGAGGCTACACCTTC.

This sequence joins TRBV4-3 and TRBJ1-1; D possibly corresponds to TRBD1 (5 bases). Trimming cost V 1 base and J 7 bases, with 13 bases left between them. The germline V gene encodes CDR1 LGHNA and CDR2 YSLEER. This CDR3 is built from 14 residues. The CDR3 is CASSQGGRVGEAFF. The CDR3 region has the DNA TGCGCCAGCAGCCAAGGGGGCAGGGTTGGTGAAGCTTTCTTT.

This clonotype was counted between two and nine times. This chain connects TRBV3-1 to TRBJ2-7; maybe TRBD2 (6 bases). CDR1 is LGHDT, CDR2 YNNKEL, per germline (reference sequence). V shed 0 bases and J shed 11 bases, with 17 bases lying between them. The CDR3 is 14 residues long. As DNA, the CDR3 is TGTGCCAGCAGCCAAGATGTAGTTCGGCGGGGCGAGTACTTC. Amino acids: CASSQDVVRRGEYF.

This clonotype has just a few counts. This chain links TRBV12-3 or TRBV12-4 with TRBJ1-1, with a tentative D call TRBD1 (6 bases). The CDR3 contains 12 residues. The V gene lost 7 bases and the J gene lost 10 bases, with 16 bases spanning the gap. The CDR3 nucleotides are TGTGCCAGCACCCGTTCAGGGGTAGTAGCTTTCTTT. This sequence encodes CASTRSGVVAFF.

This clonotype occurred a few times. Germline is not matched at one junction end, which may reflect a read error. V gene TRBV12-3 or TRBV12-4 combines with J gene TRBJ1-5; a weak D match, TRBD1 (6 bases). CDR3 size: 13 residues. CDR3 amino acids: CASSLAGEQPQHF. The CDR3 DNA is TGCGCCAGCAGCTTGGCAGGGGAACAGCCCCAGCATTTT.

The DNA of the CDR3 is TGTGCCAGCAGCTTCAATGGTCTAGCCCCGCTCTACAATGAGCAGTTCTTC. It specifies CASSFNGLAPLYNEQFF. J is TRBJ2-1 and V is TRBV7-3, with D perhaps matching TRBD2 (5 bases). This CDR3 contains 17 residues. Germline V gene data show CDR1 as SGHTA and CDR2 as FQGTGA. V lost 3 bases to trimming and J lost 3 bases, with 18 bases between them.

The gene calls are TRBV3-1 and TRBJ1-6; the D is unclear. The V end lost 6 bases, the J end lost 0 bases, and 9 bases lay between the germline ends. The CDR3 is made up of 15 amino acids. The germline gives CDR1 LGHDT, CDR2 YNNKEL (reference sequence). The CDR3 here is CASRTSGSYNSPLHF. The DNA for the CDR3 is TGTGCCAGCAGGACTTCGGGCTCCTATAATTCACCCCTCCACTTT.

V is TRBV4-1 and J is TRBJ1-1; the D is unclear. CDR3 length: 13 amino acids. In germline, CDR1 is MGHRA, CDR2 YSYEKL. V lost 5 bases, J lost 1 base, and 8 bases lay in between. CDR3 nucleotide sequence: TGCGCCAGCAGCTGGAAAGGGAACACTGAAGCTTTCTTT. This codes for CASSWKGNTEAFF.

This clonotype was counted a few times. The rearrangement uses TRBV4-2 and TRBJ1-1; tentatively, D is TRBD1 (5 bases). Between the trimmed V and J ends, which lost 0 bases and 4 bases, there was a span of 15 bases. Per germline, CDR1 LGHNA and CDR2 YNFKEQ. This CDR3 contains 16 residues. The DNA of the CDR3 is TGTGCCAGCAGCCAAGATCCCGGGGGTGACGGCACTGAAGCTTTCTTT. It specifies CASSQDPGGDGTEAFF.

This chain uses TRBV12-3 or TRBV12-4 with TRBJ1-2; the match to TRBD1 covers 7 bases. The CDR3 is made up of 13 amino acids. The ends lost 4 bases at V and 3 bases at J; junction bases unmatched: 2. CDR3 amino acids: CASSSGTDYGYTF. CDR3 DNA: TGTGCCAGCAGTTCGGGGACAGACTATGGCTACACCTTC.

This clonotype occurred many times. The chain combines TRBV10-3 with TRBJ1-5; D possibly corresponds to TRBD1 (5 bases). The CDR3 sequence is 13 residues long. Trimming shortened V by 10 bases and J by 0 bases, and 10 bases separated the two germline ends. Germline CDR1 is ENHRY and CDR2 is SYGVKD. The CDR3 DNA is TGTGCCACCACGGGGGATAGCAATCAGCCCCAGCATTTT. It yields the protein CATTGDSNQPQHF.

V usage is TRBV29-1 and J usage is TRBJ1-4; D is perhaps TRBD1 (5 bases). The V gene's germline CDR1 is SQVTM and CDR2 ANQGSEA. The V end was cut by 6 bases, the J end by 14 bases, with 16 bases between. The CDR3 contains 11 residues. In DNA, the CDR3 is TGCAGCGTAGACGTTTTGGGGGTTCTGTTTTTT. As protein: CSVDVLGVLFF. The full variable domain, with the rest looked up from reference TRBV29-1 and TRBJ1-4, is SAVISQKPSRDICQRGTSLTIQCQVDSQVTMMFWYRQQPGQSLTLIATANQGSEATYESGFVIDKFPISRPNLTFSTLTVSNMSPEDSSIYLCSVDVLGVLFFGSGTQLSVL.

This sequence joins TRBV10-3 and TRBJ1-1; D call uncertain. The CDR3 has 14 residues. Germline V CDR1 and CDR2: ENHRY, SYGVKD. The germline V and J ends were trimmed by 6 bases and 1 base, with 12 bases remaining between them. This CDR3 reads CAISSNGRNTEAFF. The CDR3 DNA is TGTGCCATCAGCTCGAACGGGCGGAACACTGAAGCTTTCTTT.

This clonotype occurred a few times. The chain employs TRBV11-3 and TRBJ2-7, with D unresolved. Trimming left V 0 bases short and J 4 bases short, with 7 bases between. Germline CDR1 reads SGHNT; CDR2 reads YENEEA. The length of the CDR3 is 13 residues. Written as DNA, the CDR3 is TGTGCCAGCAGCTTAGAGCACCGGTACGAGCAGTACTTC. Protein product: CASSLEHRYEQYF.

The V gene is TRBV28, the J gene TRBJ2-2; no firm D call. The CDR3 has 16 amino acids. Deletions cut 3 bases from V and 0 bases from J, with 11 bases between. CDR1 and CDR2 (germline): MDHEN, SYDVKM. In DNA form, the CDR3 reads TGTGCCAGCAGTTTTTACGGCGGAACGAACACCGGGGAGCTGTTTTTT. Translating it yields CASSFYGGTNTGELFF.